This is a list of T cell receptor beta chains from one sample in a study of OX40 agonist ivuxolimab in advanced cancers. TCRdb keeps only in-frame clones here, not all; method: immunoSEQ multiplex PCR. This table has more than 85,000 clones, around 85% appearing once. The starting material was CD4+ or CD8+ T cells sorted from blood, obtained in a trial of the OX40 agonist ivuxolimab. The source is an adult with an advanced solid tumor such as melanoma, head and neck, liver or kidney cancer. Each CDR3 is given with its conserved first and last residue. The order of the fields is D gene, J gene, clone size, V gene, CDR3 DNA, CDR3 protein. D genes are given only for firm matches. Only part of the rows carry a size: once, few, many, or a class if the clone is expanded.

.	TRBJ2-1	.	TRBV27	TGTGCCAGCAGCTACTCGGTGGGGGCAAATTACAATGAGCAGTTCTTC	CASSYSVGANYNEQFF
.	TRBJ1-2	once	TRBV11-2	TGTGCCAGCAGCTTAACCAGGAACTATGGCTACACCTTC	CASSLTRNYGYTF
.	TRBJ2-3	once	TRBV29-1	TGCAGCGTTGAGCTCGGGGGCGTCTGGACAGATACGCAGTATTTT	CSVELGGVWTDTQYF
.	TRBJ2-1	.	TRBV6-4	TGTGCCAGCAGTGATTCTGGGACGGGGAGTGGCAATGAGCAGTTCTTC	CASSDSGTGSGNEQFF
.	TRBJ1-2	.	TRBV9	TGTGCCAGCAGCGCCAATACCGGGACCGATGTCTATGGCTACACCTTC	CASSANTGTDVYGYTF
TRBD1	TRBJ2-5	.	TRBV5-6	TGTGCCAGCAAACAGGGGGGACGGATACAAGAGACCCAGTACTTC	CASKQGGRIQETQYF
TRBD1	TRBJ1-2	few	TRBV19	TGTGCCAGTAGTACAGGGGGCGGCGGCTATGGCTACACCTTC	CASSTGGGGYGYTF
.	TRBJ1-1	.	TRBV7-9	TGTGCCAGCAGCTTAGCCGGGGGGTACACTGAAGCTTTCTTT	CASSLAGGYTEAFF
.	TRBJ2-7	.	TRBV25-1	TGTGCCAGCAGTCCCGACTACGAGCAGTACTTC	CASSPDYEQYF
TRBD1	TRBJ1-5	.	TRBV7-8	TGTGCCAGCAGCTTAGCGCACAGGGGGCGCGGGAATCAGCCCCAGCATTTT	CASSLAHRGRGNQPQHF
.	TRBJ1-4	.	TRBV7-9	TGTGCCAGCAGCTCCGAGGGACAAAATGAAAAACTGTTTTTT	CASSSEGQNEKLFF
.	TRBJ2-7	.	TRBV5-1	TGCGCCAGCAGCCGAGACAGGAGCTCCTACGAGCAGTACTTC	CASSRDRSSYEQYF
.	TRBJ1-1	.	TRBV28	TGTGCCAGCCGTGGGGGGGGAAGTATGGGTGAAGCTTTCTTT	CASRGGGSMGEAFF
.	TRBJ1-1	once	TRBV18	TGTGCCAGCTCACCAGGGTACGGAAACACTGAAGCTTTCTTT	CASSPGYGNTEAFF
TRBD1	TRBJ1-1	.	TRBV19	TGTGCCAGTAGTAATCGCGGACAGGGGGCAGGGACTGAAGCTTTCTTT	CASSNRGQGAGTEAFF
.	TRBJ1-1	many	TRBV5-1	TGCGCCAGCAGCTTGTACAGGCCAGGGACTGAAGCTTTCTTT	CASSLYRPGTEAFF
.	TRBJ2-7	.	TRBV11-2	TGTGCCAGCAGCATGAACCCAGGGAATTACGAGCAGTACTTC	CASSMNPGNYEQYF
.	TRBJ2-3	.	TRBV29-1	TGCAGCGTTGAAGAATTCGTAACTAGCACAGATACGCAGTATTTT	CSVEEFVTSTDTQYF
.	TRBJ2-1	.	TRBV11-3	TGTGCCAGCAGCAAAAGAGGGGGGACAGCTGACAATGAGCAGTTCTTC	CASSKRGGTADNEQFF
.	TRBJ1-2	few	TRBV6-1	TGTGCCACCCGGGACCTCCATGGCTACACCTTC	CATRDLHGYTF
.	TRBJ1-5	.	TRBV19	TGTGCCAGTAGTATGCCGCTAGGGGGGACGGAGCATTTT	CASSMPLGGTEHF
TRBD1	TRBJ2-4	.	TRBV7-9	TGTGCCAGCAGCGCGGACAGGGGAGGTCGGGCCAAAAACATTCAGTACTTC	CASSADRGGRAKNIQYF
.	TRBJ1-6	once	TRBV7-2	TGTGCCAGCAGCCAAACACAGAGTACACCCCTCCACTTT	CASSQTQSTPLHF
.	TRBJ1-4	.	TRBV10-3	TGTGCCATCAGTGAGTCCAGGGAGAATGAAAAACTGTTTTTT	CAISESRENEKLFF
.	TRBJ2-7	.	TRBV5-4	TGTGCCAGCAGCTTGGATCAGGGCCTTTCCTACGAGCAGTACTTC	CASSLDQGLSYEQYF
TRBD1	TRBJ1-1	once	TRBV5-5	TGTGCCAGCAGCAGGGGGCTAGCGAACACTGAAGCTTTCTTT	CASSRGLANTEAFF
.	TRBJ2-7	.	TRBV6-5	TGTGCCAGCAGTTACGGTGGGGGTGATGCCTACGAGCAGTACTTC	CASSYGGGDAYEQYF
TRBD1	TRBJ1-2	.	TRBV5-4	TGTGCCAGCAGCTTGCAAACAGGGGACTATGGCTACACCTTC	CASSLQTGDYGYTF
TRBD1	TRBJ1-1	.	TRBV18	TGTGCCAGCTCACCCACCGGGACAGGGAACACTGAAGCTTTCTTT	CASSPTGTGNTEAFF
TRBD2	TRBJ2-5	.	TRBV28	TGTGCCAGCAGTTCCGGGGGGGCCTGGGAGACCCAGTACTTC	CASSSGGAWETQYF
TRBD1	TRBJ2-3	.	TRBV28	TGTGCCAGCAGTTCATACCAGGGGGCAGATACGCAGTATTTT	CASSSYQGADTQYF
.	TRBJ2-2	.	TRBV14	TGTGCCAGCAGCCAACGACTAGGGTCGAACACCGGGGAGCTGTTTTTT	CASSQRLGSNTGELFF
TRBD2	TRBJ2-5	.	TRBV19	TGTGCCAGTAACAGCGGGGGGCGTCCGGGGAAGACCCAGTACTTC	CASNSGGRPGKTQYF
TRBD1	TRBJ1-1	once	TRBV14	TGTGCCAGCAGCCAAGGATTAACCACAGGGGGTACTGAAGCTTTCTTT	CASSQGLTTGGTEAFF
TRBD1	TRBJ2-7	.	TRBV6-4	TGTGCCAGCAGTGCGACCTCCGGGACAGGGACCACCTACGAGCAGTACTTC	CASSATSGTGTTYEQYF
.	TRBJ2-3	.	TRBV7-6	TGTGCCAGCAGCTCTACCTCTAGCACAGATACGCAGTATTTT	CASSSTSSTDTQYF
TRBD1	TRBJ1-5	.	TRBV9	TGTGCCAGCAGCGGTACAGGGGTTAGCAATCAGCCCCAGCATTTT	CASSGTGVSNQPQHF
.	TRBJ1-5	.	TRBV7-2	TGTGCCAGCAGCCCAATGACAGACTATAGCAATCAGCCCCAGCATTTT	CASSPMTDYSNQPQHF
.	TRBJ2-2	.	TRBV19	TGTGCCAGTAGTATAGGAGCAGGGGGGAGCACCGGGGAGCTGTTTTTT	CASSIGAGGSTGELFF
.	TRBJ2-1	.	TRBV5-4	TGTGCCAGCAGCTTACCTGGGCAGTGGGGCCTAGGATACAATGAGCAGTTCTTC	CASSLPGQWGLGYNEQFF
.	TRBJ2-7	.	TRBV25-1	TGTGCCAGCAGTGAAGGGGGATCGATATACGAGCAGTACTTC	CASSEGGSIYEQYF
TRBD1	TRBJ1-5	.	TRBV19	TGTGCCACCACGAACAGGGGAGATCAGCCCCAGCATTTT	CATTNRGDQPQHF
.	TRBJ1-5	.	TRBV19	TGTGCCAGTAGTATAGGGGGAAGCAATCAGCCCCAGCATTTT	CASSIGGSNQPQHF
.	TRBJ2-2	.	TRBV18	TGTGCCAGCTCACCTCGGGCCTTGAACACCGGGGAGCTGTTTTTT	CASSPRALNTGELFF
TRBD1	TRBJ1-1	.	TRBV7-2	TGTGCCAGTAGCTCCTTCAGGGGGCAGATTGAAGCTTTCTTT	CASSSFRGQIEAFF
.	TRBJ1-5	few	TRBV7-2	TGTGCCAGCAGCTCGAAAACTACTCAGCCCCAGCATTTT	CASSSKTTQPQHF
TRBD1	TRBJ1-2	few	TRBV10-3	TGTGCCATCAGTGACCCCGCCGGGACAGGCTATGGCTACACCTTC	CAISDPAGTGYGYTF
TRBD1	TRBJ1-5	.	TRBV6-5	TGTGCCAGCAGGGGACAGGGTGGTCAGCCCCAGCATTTT	CASRGQGGQPQHF
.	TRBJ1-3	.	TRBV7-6	TGTGCCAGCACCCCCCGAGGGGGGCAAGGAAACACCATATATTTT	CASTPRGGQGNTIYF
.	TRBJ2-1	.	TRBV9	TGTGCCAGCAGCGTATCAGAATACAATGAGCAGTTCTTC	CASSVSEYNEQFF
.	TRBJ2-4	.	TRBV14	TGTGCCAGCAGCCAATTGAAAGCCAAAAACATTCAGTACTTC	CASSQLKAKNIQYF
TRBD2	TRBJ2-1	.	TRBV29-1	TGCAGCTCCCCCGGGACTAGTGGGGTGAGTGGTGAGCAGTTCTTC	CSSPGTSGVSGEQFF
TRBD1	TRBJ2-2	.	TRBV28	TGTGCCACCATAGGACAGGTAGACACCGGGGAGCTGTTTTTT	CATIGQVDTGELFF
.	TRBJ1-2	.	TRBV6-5	TGTGCCAGCAGTTACTCGCCAGGGGCCTATGGCTACACCTTC	CASSYSPGAYGYTF